This TCR beta chain was obtained from a study of cytomegalovirus exposure and HLA in healthy donors. About the research overall: Unique TCRs from HLA-typed donors, roughly 87 million of them, were held in an early data release.

There are a few counts of this clone. No antigen is known for it. Whole-study findings and limits: Whilst most TCR sequences proved rare, a subset of public TCRs occurred across many donors. Analysis was performed later, and it showed HLA-associated TCR beta chains to be more clonally expanded than equally common others.

Trimming stripped 6 bases from V and 4 bases from J, with 22 bases between. CDR1 is MDHEN and CDR2 is SYDVKM in the germline V gene. This CDR3 is built from 17 residues. This PCR relied on a set of 60 Vbeta primers and 13 Jbeta primers. Sequencing was performed with immunoSEQ multiplex PCR; in TCRdb, only in-frame clones are kept and a portion is missing. This table has roughly 110,000 clones, approximately 80% appearing once. The receptor comes from a man between 50 and 59 years old in good health and CMV-seronegative. Sequencing used PBMCs. The chain links TRBV28 to TRBJ1-5, with D perhaps matching TRBD1 (5 bases). The CDR3 DNA sequence: TGTGCCAGCAGCCTAAAATGGGGGGTTGTTTCGAATCAGCCCCAGCATTTT. Translated, it gives CASSLKWGVVSNQPQHF.